The present entry profiles one T cell receptor beta chain with its context. The primer mix had 60 Vbeta and 13 Jbeta primers. TCRdb keeps only in-frame clones here, not all; method: immunoSEQ multiplex PCR. The table lists about 140,000 clones, approximately 85% of them singletons. The sample comes from a study of cytomegalovirus exposure and HLA in healthy donors. The donors comprised healthy bone marrow donors. The V gene lost 4 bases and the J gene lost 8 bases, with 24 bases spanning the gap. The CDR3 is made up of 16 amino acids. Germline V gene sequence: CDR1 SGDLS, CDR2 YYNGEE. Input material: PBMCs. This clonotype was sampled from a woman aged 40 to 55 in good health and CMV-seronegative. The gene calls are TRBV9 and TRBJ1-2; possible D gene TRBD1, 6 bases. CDR3 residues: CASSPRPGAGVWGYTF. CDR3 nucleotides: TGTGCCAGCAGCCCACGACCCGGGGCAGGGGTCTGGGGCTACACCTTC.